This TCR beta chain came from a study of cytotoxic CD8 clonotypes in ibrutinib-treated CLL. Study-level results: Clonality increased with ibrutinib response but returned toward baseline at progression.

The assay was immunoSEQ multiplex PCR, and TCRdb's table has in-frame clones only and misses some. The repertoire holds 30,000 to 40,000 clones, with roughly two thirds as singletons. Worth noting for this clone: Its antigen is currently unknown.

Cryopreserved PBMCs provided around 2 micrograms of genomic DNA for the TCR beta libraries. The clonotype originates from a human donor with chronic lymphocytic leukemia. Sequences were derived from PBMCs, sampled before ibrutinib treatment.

CDR3 DNA sequence: TGTGCCAGCAGTTCCCCCCCGGGACAGCGGCACGAGCAGTACTTC. Translation gives CASSSPPGQRHEQYF. The gene calls are TRBV27 and TRBJ2-7; 7 nucleotides align to TRBD1. The CDR3 contains 15 residues. V lost 4 bases and J lost 5; bases outside the gene matches: 11. Germline V gene lookup returns CDR1 MNHEY and CDR2 SMNVEV (reference sequence).